Listed below are T cell receptor beta chains from one sample, sequenced in a study of sequential checkpoint blockade in melanoma. Sequencing was performed with immunoSEQ multiplex PCR; in TCRdb, only in-frame clones are kept and a portion is missing. The repertoire includes around 37,000 clones, roughly a third of them detected once, and about 1.6% sits in the top ten. The specimen was tumor tissue (inferred from file names), collected from a patient given nivolumab and ipilimumab in sequence. The receptors were sampled from a human donor with melanoma. The CDR3 runs from the conserved cysteine through the conserved F or W. D genes are given only for firm matches. The size entry is marked missing in some rows and otherwise reads once, few, many or a size class.

clone size	D gene	J gene	CDR3 length	V gene	CDR3 protein	CDR3 DNA
.	TRBD1	TRBJ1-5	14	TRBV28	CASRQGTANQPQHF	TGTGCCAGCCGTCAAGGGACAGCTAATCAGCCCCAGCATTTT
few	TRBD1	TRBJ2-3	14	TRBV29-1	CSVLGQGSTDTQYF	TGCAGCGTCCTGGGACAGGGCTCCACAGATACGCAGTATTTT
.	TRBD1	TRBJ1-4	19	TRBV4-1	CASSQDLSTGGSTREKLFF	TGCGCCAGCAGCCAAGATTTATCAACAGGGGGATCCACTAGGGAAAAACTGTTTTTT
.	TRBD1	TRBJ2-2	14	TRBV11-3	CASSKGGRAGELFF	TGTGCCAGCAGCAAAGGGGGCCGGGCGGGGGAGCTGTTTTTT
.	.	TRBJ2-3	15	TRBV11-3	CASSPTAGAPDTQYF	TGTGCCAGCAGCCCTACCGCAGGGGCTCCAGATACGCAGTATTTT
few	TRBD1	TRBJ2-7	14	TRBV6-8	CASIGRQGAYEQYF	TGTGCCAGCATAGGCCGACAGGGGGCTTACGAGCAGTACTTC
.	.	TRBJ2-2	16	TRBV19	CASTPSVGGYTGELFF	TGTGCCAGTACCCCGAGTGTGGGGGGCTACACCGGGGAGCTGTTTTTT
once	TRBD1	TRBJ2-1	15	TRBV28	CASSSQGAVYNEQFF	TGTGCCAGCAGTTCCCAGGGGGCGGTCTACAATGAGCAGTTCTTC
.	.	TRBJ2-6	15	TRBV5-1	CASSSTPSGANVLTF	TGCGCCAGCAGCTCGACCCCCTCTGGGGCCAACGTCCTGACTTTC
.	.	TRBJ2-7	15	TRBV5-1	CASSREGTISYEQYF	TGCGCCAGCAGCCGTGAGGGGACAATTTCCTACGAGCAGTACTTC
.	.	TRBJ1-5	18	TRBV6-8	CASSYEMYEWSNNQPQHF	TGTGCCAGCAGTTATGAAATGTATGAGTGGTCGAATAATCAGCCCCAGCATTTT
.	TRBD2	TRBJ2-5	16	TRBV11-3	CASSLGSGNRQETQYF	TGTGCCAGCAGCTTAGGAAGCGGGAACCGGCAAGAGACCCAGTACTTC
.	.	TRBJ1-2	14	TRBV5-1	CASSLGTPNYGYTF	TGCGCCAGCAGCCTTGGGACACCGAACTATGGCTACACCTTC
.	TRBD1	TRBJ1-1	15	TRBV11-3	CASSFRQGGNTEAFF	TGTGCCAGCAGCTTTCGTCAGGGGGGAAACACTGAAGCTTTCTTT
few	.	TRBJ2-7	14	TRBV11-3	CASSLTGGFDEQYF	TGTGCCAGCAGCTTAACGGGCGGTTTTGACGAGCAGTACTTC
.	TRBD1	TRBJ1-3	15	TRBV11-3	CASSPTGISGNTIYF	TGTGCCAGCAGCCCGACAGGGATCTCTGGAAACACCATATATTTT
.	.	TRBJ1-5	15	TRBV19	CASSIGGGNNQPQHF	TGTGCCAGTAGTATAGGGGGGGGTAACAATCAGCCCCAGCATTTT
few	TRBD2	TRBJ2-7	14	TRBV6-8	CASSLGGFDYEQYF	TGTGCCAGCAGTCTCGGGGGGTTTGACTACGAGCAGTACTTC
.	.	TRBJ2-3	15	TRBV12-1	CASSSDRGSTDTQYF	TGTGCCAGCAGCTCCGACAGGGGAAGCACAGATACGCAGTATTTT
many	.	TRBJ1-1	16	TRBV11-3	CASSRTPGSGNTEAFF	TGTGCCAGCAGTAGGACCCCGGGGTCAGGGAACACTGAAGCTTTCTTT
.	TRBD1	TRBJ2-5	15	TRBV28	CASSLSYGTGETQYF	TGTGCCAGCAGTTTATCTTACGGGACAGGGGAGACCCAGTACTTC
.	.	TRBJ2-7	14	TRBV11-3	CASSSSLESYEQYF	TGTGCCAGCAGCTCCTCCCTCGAATCCTACGAGCAGTACTTC
few	.	TRBJ2-3	13	TRBV6-8	CARTPESTDTQYF	TGTGCCAGAACCCCCGAGAGCACAGATACGCAGTATTTT
.	.	TRBJ1-3	15	TRBV9	CASSGRTASGNTIYF	TGTGCCAGCAGTGGCCGGACAGCTTCTGGAAACACCATATATTTT
.	TRBD1	TRBJ2-2	15	TRBV6-8	CASSYRGTGPGELFF	TGTGCCAGCAGTTACAGGGGGACAGGGCCCGGGGAGCTGTTTTTT
once	TRBD2	TRBJ2-3	15	TRBV5-1	CASSLELAGTDTQYF	TGCGCCAGCAGCTTGGAACTAGCGGGGACTGATACGCAGTATTTT
few	TRBD1	TRBJ1-2	16	TRBV5-1	CASSSDPGQTNYGYTF	TGCGCCAGCAGCTCAGATCCGGGACAGACTAACTATGGCTACACCTTC
few	.	TRBJ2-5	15	TRBV6-8	CAISARDSNQETQYF	TGTGCCATCAGTGCCCGGGACTCCAACCAAGAGACCCAGTACTTC
.	.	TRBJ2-7	13	TRBV30	CAWASGGPYEQYF	TGTGCCTGGGCCTCCGGGGGACCCTACGAGCAGTACTTC
.	TRBD2	TRBJ2-2	17	TRBV6-8	CASRRSTGTSNTGELFF	TGTGCCAGCAGAAGAAGCACCGGGACTAGCAACACCGGGGAGCTGTTTTTT
.	.	TRBJ2-3	13	TRBV9	CASSVWGWGTQYF	TGTGCCAGCAGCGTCTGGGGTTGGGGCACGCAGTATTTT
few	.	TRBJ1-6	14	TRBV11-3	CASSSGYSNSPLHF	TGTGCCAGCAGCTCAGGGTATAGTAATTCACCCCTCCACTTT
few	.	TRBJ2-3	18	TRBV28	CASSSPGLPIPSTDTQYF	TGTGCCAGCAGTTCGCCGGGACTTCCCATCCCTAGCACAGATACGCAGTATTTT
.	TRBD1	TRBJ2-5	16	TRBV5-1	CASSLGPGQGGETQYF	TGCGCCAGCAGCTTGGGGCCGGGACAGGGGGGCGAGACCCAGTACTTC
.	TRBD1	TRBJ2-7	13	TRBV19	CASSRQGTYEQYF	TGTGCCAGTAGTAGACAGGGGACCTACGAGCAGTACTTC
few	TRBD1	TRBJ1-1	14	TRBV10-2	CASSETGVNTEAFF	TGCGCCAGCAGTGAGACAGGGGTGAACACTGAAGCTTTCTTT
.	TRBD1	TRBJ1-5	15	TRBV19	CASNRGQRSNQPQHF	TGTGCCAGTAACAGGGGGCAGAGGTCAAATCAGCCCCAGCATTTT
.	.	TRBJ1-2	14	TRBV9	CASSAEGRVYGYTF	TGTGCCAGCAGCGCGGAGGGTAGGGTCTATGGCTACACCTTC
.	TRBD1	TRBJ2-3	15	TRBV19	CASKRESRGMDTQYF	TGTGCCAGTAAGAGGGAGAGCAGGGGGATGGATACGCAGTATTTT
.	.	TRBJ1-1	11	TRBV12-5	CASGESTEAFF	TGTGCCAGCGGCGAGAGCACTGAAGCTTTCTTT
.	.	TRBJ1-5	15	TRBV5-1	CASSLAAAPNQPQHF	TGCGCCAGCAGCTTGGCCGCGGCTCCTAATCAGCCCCAGCATTTT
many	.	TRBJ1-4	15	TRBV11-3	CASSSTGQANEKLFF	TGTGCCAGCAGCTCCACAGGGCAGGCTAATGAAAAACTGTTTTTT
.	.	TRBJ2-7	14	TRBV7-6	CASSLAEGSYEQYF	TGTGCCAGCAGCTTAGCTGAGGGGAGCTACGAGCAGTACTTC
.	.	TRBJ1-6	12	TRBV6-8	CAIGTNNSPLHF	TGTGCCATCGGGACAAATAATTCACCCCTCCACTTT
.	.	TRBJ2-1	15	TRBV11-3	CASSARRRAEDEQFF	TGTGCCAGCAGCGCACGTAGGAGGGCCGAGGATGAGCAGTTCTTC
.	.	TRBJ2-2	13	TRBV12-5	CASDARNTGELFF	TGTGCCAGCGATGCACGGAACACCGGGGAGCTGTTTTTT
.	.	TRBJ2-2	16	TRBV11-3	CASSLGLGGNTGELFF	TGTGCCAGCAGCTTAGGCCTCGGGGGGAACACCGGGGAGCTGTTTTTT
.	TRBD2	TRBJ2-3	15	TRBV6-8	CASSYLAGGTDTQYF	TGTGCCAGCAGTTACCTCGCGGGAGGAACAGATACGCAGTATTTT
.	.	TRBJ1-1	15	TRBV12-5	CASGLVLWGGTEAFF	TGTGCTAGTGGTTTGGTACTTTGGGGAGGCACTGAAGCTTTCTTT
.	.	TRBJ1-6	15	TRBV30	CAWELLGGTNSPLHF	TGTGCCTGGGAGTTGTTGGGGGGCACGAATTCACCCCTCCACTTT
few	TRBD2	TRBJ2-3	15	TRBV7-6	CASSLRGGTTDTQYF	TGTGCCAGCAGCTTACGCGGGGGGACCACAGATACGCAGTATTTT
few	TRBD2	TRBJ2-3	16	TRBV11-3	CASSQRGRGDTDTQYF	TGTGCCAGCAGCCAACGAGGGAGGGGAGACACAGATACGCAGTATTTT
.	TRBD1	TRBJ2-2	16	TRBV18	CASSPPGTGGSGELFF	TGTGCCAGCTCACCACCCGGGACAGGGGGCTCCGGGGAGCTGTTTTTT
few	.	TRBJ1-1	15	TRBV11-3	CASSLMFQGSTEAFF	TGTGCCAGCAGCTTAATGTTTCAGGGAAGCACTGAAGCTTTCTTT
.	.	TRBJ2-5	13	TRBV6-8	CASSGVGQATQYF	TGTGCCAGCAGTGGAGTTGGGCAAGCGACCCAGTACTTC
.	TRBD2	TRBJ2-1	17	TRBV14	CASSQGRTGTSGIEQFF	TGTGCCAGCAGCCAAGGAAGGACCGGGACTAGCGGGATTGAGCAGTTCTTC
.	TRBD2	TRBJ2-5	14	TRBV12-5	CASWTSGSTETQYF	TGTGCTAGTTGGACTAGCGGGAGCACGGAGACCCAGTACTTC
.	TRBD1	TRBJ1-5	15	TRBV25-1	CASSGEGAGNQPQHF	TGTGCCAGCAGTGGGGAGGGGGCCGGTAATCAGCCCCAGCATTTT
few	.	TRBJ1-1	15	TRBV9	CASSPYSTPGTEAFF	TGTGCCAGCAGCCCCTACAGCACCCCGGGAACTGAAGCTTTCTTT